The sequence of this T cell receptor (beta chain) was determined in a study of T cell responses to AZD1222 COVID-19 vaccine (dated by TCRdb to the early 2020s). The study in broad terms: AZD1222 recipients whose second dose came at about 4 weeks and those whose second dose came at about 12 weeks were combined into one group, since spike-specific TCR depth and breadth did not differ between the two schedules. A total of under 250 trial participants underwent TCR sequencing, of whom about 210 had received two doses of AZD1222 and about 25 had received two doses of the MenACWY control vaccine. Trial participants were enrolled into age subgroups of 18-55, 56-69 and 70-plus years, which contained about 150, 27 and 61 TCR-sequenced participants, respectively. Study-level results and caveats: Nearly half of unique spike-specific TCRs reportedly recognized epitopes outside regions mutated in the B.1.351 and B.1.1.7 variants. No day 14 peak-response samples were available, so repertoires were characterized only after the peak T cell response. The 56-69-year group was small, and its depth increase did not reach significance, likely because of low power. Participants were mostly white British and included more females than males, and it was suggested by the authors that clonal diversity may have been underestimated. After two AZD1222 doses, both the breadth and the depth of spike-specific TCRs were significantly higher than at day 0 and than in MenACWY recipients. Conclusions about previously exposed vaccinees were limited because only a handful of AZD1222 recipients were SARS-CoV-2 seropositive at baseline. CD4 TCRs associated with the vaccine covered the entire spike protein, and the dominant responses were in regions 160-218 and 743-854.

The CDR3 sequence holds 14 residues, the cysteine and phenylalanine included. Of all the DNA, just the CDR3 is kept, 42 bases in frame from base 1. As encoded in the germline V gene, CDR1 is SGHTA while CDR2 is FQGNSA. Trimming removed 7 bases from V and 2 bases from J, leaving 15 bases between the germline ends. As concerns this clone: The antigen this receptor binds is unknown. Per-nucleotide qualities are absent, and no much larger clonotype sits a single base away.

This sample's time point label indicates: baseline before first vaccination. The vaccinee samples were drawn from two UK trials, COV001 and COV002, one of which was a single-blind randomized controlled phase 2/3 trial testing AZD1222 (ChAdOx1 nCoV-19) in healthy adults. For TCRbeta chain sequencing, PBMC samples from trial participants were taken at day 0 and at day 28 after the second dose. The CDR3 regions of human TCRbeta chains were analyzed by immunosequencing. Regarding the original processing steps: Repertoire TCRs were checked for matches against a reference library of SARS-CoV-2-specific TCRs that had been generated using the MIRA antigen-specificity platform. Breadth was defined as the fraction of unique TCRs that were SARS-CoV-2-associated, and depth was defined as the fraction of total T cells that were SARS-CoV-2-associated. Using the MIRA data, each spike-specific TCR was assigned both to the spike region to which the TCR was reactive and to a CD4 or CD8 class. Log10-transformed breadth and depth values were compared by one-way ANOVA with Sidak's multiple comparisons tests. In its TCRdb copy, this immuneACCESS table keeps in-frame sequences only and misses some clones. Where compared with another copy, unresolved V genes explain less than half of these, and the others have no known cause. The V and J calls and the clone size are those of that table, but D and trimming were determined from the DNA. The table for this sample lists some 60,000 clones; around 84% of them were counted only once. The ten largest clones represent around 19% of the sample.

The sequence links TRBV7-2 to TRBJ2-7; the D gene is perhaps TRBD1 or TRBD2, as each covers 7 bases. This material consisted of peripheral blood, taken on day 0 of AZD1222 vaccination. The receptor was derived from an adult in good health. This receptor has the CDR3 CASTPGRGPYEQYF. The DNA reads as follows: TGTGCCAGCACCCCTGGGAGGGGGCCCTACGAGCAGTACTTC.